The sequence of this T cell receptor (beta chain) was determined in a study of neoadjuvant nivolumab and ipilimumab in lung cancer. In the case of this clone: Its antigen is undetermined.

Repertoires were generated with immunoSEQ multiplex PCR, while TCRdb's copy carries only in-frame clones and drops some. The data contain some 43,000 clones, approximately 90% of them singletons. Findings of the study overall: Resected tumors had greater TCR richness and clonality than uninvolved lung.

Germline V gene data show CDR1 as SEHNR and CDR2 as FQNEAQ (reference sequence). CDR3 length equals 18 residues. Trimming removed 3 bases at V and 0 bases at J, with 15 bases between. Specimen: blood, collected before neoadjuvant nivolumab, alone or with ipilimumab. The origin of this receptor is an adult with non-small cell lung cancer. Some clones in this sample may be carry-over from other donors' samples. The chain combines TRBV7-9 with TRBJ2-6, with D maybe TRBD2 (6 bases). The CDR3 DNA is TGTGCCAGCAGCTTGGTTCTGGGGACTGGCTCTGGGGCCAACGTCCTGACTTTC. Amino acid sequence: CASSLVLGTGSGANVLTF. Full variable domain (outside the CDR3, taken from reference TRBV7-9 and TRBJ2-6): DTGVSQNPRHKITKRGQNVTFRCDPISEHNRLYWYRQTLGQGPEFLTYFQNEAQLEKSRLLSDRFSAERPKGSFSTLEIQRTEQGDSAMYLCASSLVLGTGSGANVLTFGAGSRLTVL.